The 24 T cell receptor beta chains given below trace back to one sample, sequenced in a study of shared clonotypes between healthy human individuals. TCRdb's copy holds only in-frame clones and misses some; the assay was immunoSEQ multiplex PCR. The sample includes more than 550,000 clones, approximately 90% of them seen just once. The naive CD8 fraction comprised CD45RO-negative cells positively selected for CCR7 and excluded terminally differentiated effector memory CD45RA+ cells. The sequenced material came from naive CD8+ T cells sorted from blood. These receptors originate from a man aged 30-40 years in good health.

V gene TRBV10-3 combines with J gene TRBJ2-7, with 9 nucleotides matching TRBD2. V lost 5 bases to trimming and J lost 4 bases; unmatched junction nucleotides: 6. The germline gives CDR1 ENHRY, CDR2 SYGVKD. This CDR3 has 14 amino acids. In DNA form, the CDR3 reads TGTGCCATCAGTTTAGCGGGAGAGGGTTACGAGCAGTACTTC. Translated: CAISLAGEGYEQYF.

A remark on this clone: Additional DNA sequences in this sample encode the identical CDR3. The CDR3 sequence is CASSQVFYEQYF. DNA of the CDR3: TGTGCCAGCAGCCAAGTTTTCTACGAGCAGTACTTC. This chain connects TRBV14 to TRBJ2-7; D remains ambiguous. Trimming stripped 1 base from V and 3 bases from J, with 4 bases between. Germline CDR1 SGHDN, CDR2 FVKESK. The CDR3 is 12 residues long. Filled out from reference TRBV14 and TRBJ2-7, the complete variable domain reads EAGVTQFPSHSVIEKGQTVTLRCDPISGHDNLYWYRRVMGKEIKFLLHFVKESKQDESGMPNNRFLAERTGGTYSTLKVQPAELEDSGVYFCASSQVFYEQYFGPGTRLTVT.

This clone was seen a single time. The chain combines TRBV6-1 with TRBJ2-1; no reliable D call. CDR3 length: 14 amino acids. The germline gives CDR1 MNHNS, CDR2 SASEGT. V lost 2 bases and J 4 bases, leaving 9 bases between the germline ends. The CDR3 loop reads CASSEPVGYNEQFF. The CDR3 DNA is TGTGCCAGCAGTGAACCCGTGGGTTACAATGAGCAGTTCTTC.

The rearrangement links TRBV4-1 to TRBJ1-1; D is possibly TRBD1 (6 bases). The CDR3 runs to 14 residues. Trimming removed 1 base at V and 5 bases at J, with 11 bases between. Germline loops: CDR1 MGHRA, CDR2 YSYEKL. CDR3 bases: TGCGCCAGCAGCCAAGTGATAACAGGGACTGAAGCTTTCTTT. Protein product: CASSQVITGTEAFF.

The chain recombines TRBV6-5 with TRBJ1-1; 7 bases align to TRBD1. The V and J ends lost 8 bases and 5 bases, in that order; junction bases with no gene match: 8. The CDR3 loop spans 13 amino acids. Germline V CDR1 and CDR2: MNHEY, SVGAGI. The DNA for the CDR3 is TGTGCCAGCCGGAAGGGGGCGCGAACTGAAGCTTTCTTT. This gives the protein CASRKGARTEAFF.

The chain uses TRBV4-3 and TRBJ1-4; 7 bases fit TRBD1. In germline, CDR1 is LGHNA, CDR2 YSLEER. There are 14 residues in the CDR3. V gave up 5 bases and J gave up 7 bases; unmatched junction bases: 7. The CDR3 bases are TGCGCCAGCAGCTCGGGACAGATCGGTGAAAAACTGTTTTTT. Amino acids: CASSSGQIGEKLFF.

V usage is TRBV6-1 and J usage is TRBJ2-1; 8 nucleotides line up with TRBD2. Germline V gene data show CDR1 as MNHNS and CDR2 as SASEGT. There are 15 residues in the CDR3. With 10 bases clipped from V and 8 bases from J, the junction kept 16 bases outside the gene matches. CDR3 sequence: CATALAADLRDEQFF. CDR3 DNA: TGTGCCACCGCACTAGCGGCGGACCTCCGGGATGAGCAGTTCTTC.

The chain links TRBV10-3 to TRBJ2-4, with TRBD2 matching 7 bases. The germline gives CDR1 ENHRY, CDR2 SYGVKD. The CDR3 runs 16 residues. Unmatched junction bases numbered 8, after V lost 3 bases and J lost 3 bases. DNA of the CDR3: TGTGCCATCAGTGAAGTCGGGGGGATTGACAAAAACATTCAGTACTTC. Its translation: CAISEVGGIDKNIQYF.

This clone has only a few counts. This chain uses TRBV19 with TRBJ1-5; D perhaps matches TRBD1 (5 bases). V dropped 3 bases and J dropped 4 bases, with 10 bases sitting between them. The CDR3 is 14 amino acids. The V gene's germline CDR1 is LNHDA and CDR2 SQIVND (reference sequence). The CDR3 loop reads CASSMGLGNQPQHF. CDR3 in DNA: TGTGCCAGTAGTATGGGACTTGGGAATCAGCCCCAGCATTTT.

CDR3 DNA sequence: TGTGCCAGCAGCGTAGGTGGGGATTTGAGCGGGGAAGCTTTCTTT. Amino acids: CASSVGGDLSGEAFF. The chain couples TRBV9 to TRBJ1-1; no clear D gene. CDR3 size: 15 residues. V was pared by 0 bases and J by 8 bases, with 17 bases between. Germline values: CDR1 SGDLS, CDR2 YYNGEE. Variable domain in full (rest from reference TRBV9 and TRBJ1-1): DSGVTQTPKHLITATGQRVTLRCSPRSGDLSVYWYQQSLDQGLQFLIQYYNGEERAKGNILERFSAQQFPDLHSELNLSSLELGDSALYFCASSVGGDLSGEAFFGQGTRLTVV.

This chain uses TRBV28 with TRBJ2-1; 7 bases agree with TRBD2. The trim removed 1 base at V and 0 bases at J, leaving 12 bases unmatched. The germline V gene encodes CDR1 MDHEN and CDR2 SYDVKM. The CDR3 extends over 19 amino acids. The CDR3 coding sequence is TGTGCCAGCAGTTTATTACTAGCGAACAAAATAATCTCCTACAATGAGCAGTTCTTC. Translation gives CASSLLLANKIISYNEQFF. Full variable domain (rest looked up from reference TRBV28 and TRBJ2-1): DVKVTQSSRYLVKRTGEKVFLECVQDMDHENMFWYRQDPGLGLRLIYFSYDVKMKEKGDIPEGYSVSREKKERFSLILESASTNQTSMYLCASSLLLANKIISYNEQFFGPGTRLTVL.

This chain links TRBV5-6 with TRBJ1-2, with D possibly TRBD1 on 5 matching bases. Deletions cut 0 bases from V and 12 bases from J, with 12 bases between. Germline V gives CDR1 SGHDT, CDR2 YYEEEE. The CDR3 is 12 residues long. In DNA form, the CDR3 reads TGTGCCAGCAGCTTGGCCGAAGGAGGGGACACCTTC. Amino acids: CASSLAEGGDTF.

V gene TRBV18 combines with J gene TRBJ1-1; 7 bases line up with TRBD1. Per the germline V gene, CDR1 is KGHSH and CDR2 is LQKENI. The ends lost 2 bases at V and 6 bases at J; junction bases unmatched: 9. The CDR3 is 15 residues long. The CDR3 protein is CASSPGGQLVAEAFF. The CDR3 region has the DNA TGTGCCAGCTCACCAGGGGGACAGTTGGTCGCTGAAGCTTTCTTT.

V and J are TRBV5-1 and TRBJ2-1; 10 bases map to TRBD2. The CDR3 length is 13 residues. CDR1 and CDR2 (germline): SGHRS, YFSETQ. The trim removed 7 bases at V and 7 bases at J, leaving 5 bases unmatched. CDR3 nucleotide sequence: TGCGCCAGCCAGCGGGAGGGCCGGAATGAGCAGTTCTTC. Its translation is CASQREGRNEQFF. The full variable domain, its missing parts supplied by reference TRBV5-1 and TRBJ2-1, is KAGVTQTPRYLIKTRGQQVTLSCSPISGHRSVSWYQQTPGQGLQFLFEYFSETQRNKGNFPGRFSGRQFSNSRSEMNVSTLELGDSALYLCASQREGRNEQFFGPGTRLTVL.

Remarks on this clone: The same CDR3 arises from other DNA sequences in this sample as well. The CDR3 nucleotides are TGTGCCAGCAGCGTAGGACAGGCGAACACCGGGGAGCTGTTTTTT. Translated: CASSVGQANTGELFF. The V call is TRBV9, the J call TRBJ2-2; tentative D call: TRBD1 (6 bases). The V end was cut by 0 bases, the J end by 0 bases, with 6 bases between. Germline V gene lookup returns CDR1 SGDLS and CDR2 YYNGEE. The CDR3 length is 15 residues.

This clone was seen a few times. The rearrangement joins TRBV27 to TRBJ1-2; the D gene is possibly TRBD1 (6 bases). The CDR3 is 13 residues long. V gave up 5 bases and J gave up 8 bases, with 15 bases separating them. Germline CDR1 is MNHEY and CDR2 is SMNVEV (reference sequence). The CDR3 loop is CASSPLGAWGYTF. In DNA, the CDR3 is TGTGCCAGCAGTCCCTTGGGGGCCTGGGGCTACACCTTC.

This chain connects TRBV5-4 to TRBJ2-5; D may be TRBD2 (7 bases). Germline loops: CDR1 SGHNT, CDR2 YYREEE (reference sequence). V dropped 2 bases and J dropped 5 bases, with 13 bases sitting between them. This CDR3 has 14 amino acids. Here the CDR3 reads CASSFWGGLETQYF. The CDR3 coding sequence is TGTGCCAGCAGCTTCTGGGGGGGGCTGGAGACCCAGTACTTC.

The chain has TRBV27 and TRBJ1-2; D not resolved. Trimming left V 2 bases short and J 4 bases short, with 8 bases between. The CDR3 is 13 residues long. CDR1 and CDR2 from the germline V gene are MNHEY and SMNVEV (reference sequence). CDR3 nucleotide sequence: TGTGCCAGCAGTTTAGGGATGGCCTATGGCTACACCTTC. As protein: CASSLGMAYGYTF.

This clone was seen only once. V gene TRBV27 combines with J gene TRBJ2-7; TRBD2 matches 9 bases. With V trimmed by 6 bases and J by 3 bases, 9 bases remained unmatched. CDR1 is MNHEY, CDR2 SMNVEV, per germline (reference sequence). The CDR3 loop spans 15 amino acids. The CDR3 bases are TGTGCCAGCAGCTCTATAGCGGGAGTAGACTACGAGCAGTACTTC. Amino acids: CASSSIAGVDYEQYF.

This clone has only one observation. The chain is built from TRBV28 and TRBJ2-7, with D perhaps being TRBD1 or TRBD2 (5 bases each). Germline CDR1 reads MDHEN; CDR2 reads SYDVKM. The CDR3 runs 14 residues. V lost 6 bases and J lost 0, with 12 bases in between. This chain's CDR3 is CASSRGRDSYEQYF. The CDR3 nucleotides read TGTGCCAGCAGCCGGGGACGGGACTCCTACGAGCAGTACTTC.

The V and J genes are TRBV9 and TRBJ2-7; unclear D gene. V lost 2 bases, J lost 1 base, and 10 bases lay in between. The CDR3 spans 14 residues. CDR1 is SGDLS, CDR2 YYNGEE, per germline. The CDR3, as DNA: TGTGCCAGCAGCGTGGGAACACCGTCCTACGAGCAGTACTTC. It is translated as CASSVGTPSYEQYF. The variable domain in full, with the rest retrieved from reference TRBV9 and TRBJ2-7, is DSGVTQTPKHLITATGQRVTLRCSPRSGDLSVYWYQQSLDQGLQFLIQYYNGEERAKGNILERFSAQQFPDLHSELNLSSLELGDSALYFCASSVGTPSYEQYFGPGTRLTVT.

With regard to this clone: The sample has other DNA sequences that encode this CDR3 too. V is TRBV9 and J is TRBJ2-3; the match to TRBD2 covers 7 bases. Germline V gives CDR1 SGDLS, CDR2 YYNGEE. V shed 0 bases, J shed 1 base, and the junction held 2 bases outside the gene matches. CDR3 size: 15 residues. The CDR3 sequence: CASSVGGRGTDTQYF. CDR3 bases: TGTGCCAGCAGCGTAGGCGGGAGAGGCACAGATACGCAGTATTTT.

In this sample, this clone turned up once. J is TRBJ2-1 and V is TRBV11-2; D remains unclear. The ends were cut back, 3 bases at V and 8 bases at J, with 14 bases in the middle. The CDR3 spans 14 residues. CDR1 and CDR2 from the germline V gene are SGHAT and FQNNGV. CDR3 protein: CASSFVPTSHEQFF. The CDR3 region has the DNA TGTGCCAGCAGCTTCGTGCCTACATCGCATGAGCAGTTCTTC.

V and J are TRBV4-1 and TRBJ2-1; D unresolved. CDR1 is MGHRA and CDR2 is YSYEKL in the germline V gene. This CDR3 comprises 14 residues. V shed 3 bases and J shed 6 bases, with 12 bases lying between them. The CDR3 loop is CASSQSAPPNEQFF. The CDR3 DNA reads as TGCGCCAGCAGCCAGAGCGCTCCACCCAATGAGCAGTTCTTC.